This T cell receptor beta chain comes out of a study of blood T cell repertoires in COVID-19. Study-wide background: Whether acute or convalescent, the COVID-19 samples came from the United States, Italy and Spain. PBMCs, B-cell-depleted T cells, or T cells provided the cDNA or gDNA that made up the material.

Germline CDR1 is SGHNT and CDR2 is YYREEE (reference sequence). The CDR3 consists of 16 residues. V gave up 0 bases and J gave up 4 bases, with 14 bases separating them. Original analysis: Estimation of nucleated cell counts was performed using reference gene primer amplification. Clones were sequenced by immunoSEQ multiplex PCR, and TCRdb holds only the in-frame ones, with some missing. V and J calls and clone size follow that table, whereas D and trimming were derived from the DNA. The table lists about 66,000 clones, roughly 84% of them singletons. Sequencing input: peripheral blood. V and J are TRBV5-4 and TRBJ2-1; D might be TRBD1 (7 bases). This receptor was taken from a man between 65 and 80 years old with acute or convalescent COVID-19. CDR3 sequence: CASSLGGAGGYNEQFF. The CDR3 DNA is TGTGCCAGCAGCTTGGGGGGGGCAGGGGGTTACAATGAGCAGTTCTTC.